Each of the 27 T cell receptor beta chains below was sequenced from the same sample in a study of T-cell reconstitution after alpha-beta-depleted transplantation in children. During its preparation, the TCRbeta library received unique molecular identifiers. TCRdb fed the PCR reads into MiXCR, producing one record per CDR3 protein. The data show 45,000 to 55,000 distinct CDR3 sequences, with around 9% seen just once and 27% held by the top ten. The sequenced sample was PBMCs, mostly from graft donor cells, obtained 60 days after TCRalphabeta/CD19-depleted stem cell transplant. These receptor sequences come from a male patient aged 2-9 years who had a stem cell transplant for chronic granulomatous disease, so the T cells may come from the graft donor.

This clonotype was counted at least ten times. This chain joins TRBV20-1 and TRBJ1-4; D perhaps matches TRBD1 (5 bases). This CDR3 spans 13 amino acids. Germline lookup yields CDR1 DFQATT and CDR2 SNEGSKA (reference sequence). Trimming took 6 bases from V and 3 from J, leaving 11 bases between them. For the CDR3, the DNA is TGCAGTGCGGCAGGGTGGTCTAATGAAAAACTGTTTTTT. Its translation is CSAAGWSNEKLFF.

The table lists this clonotype with many counts. The chain has TRBV6-2 or TRBV6-3 and TRBJ1-5, with D maybe TRBD1 (5 bases). V was cut by 1 base and J by 2 bases, with 9 bases left in between. CDR3 size: 15 residues. CDR1 is MNHEY, CDR2 SVGEGT, per germline. The CDR3 DNA follows: TGTGCCAGCAGTTACTGGGGGAATCGCAATCAGCCCCAGCATTTT. Protein product: CASSYWGNRNQPQHF.

This clonotype was observed many times. DNA of the CDR3: TGTGCCAGCAGCATCAGGGCCGGGACAGGTACTTCGGATACGCAGTATTTT. This gives the protein CASSIRAGTGTSDTQYF. V is TRBV7-9 and J is TRBJ2-3, with 8 bases matching TRBD1. Germline CDR1 is SEHNR and CDR2 is FQNEAQ (reference sequence). V lost 5 bases and J lost 6; bases outside the gene matches: 16. This CDR3 is 17 amino acids long.

This clonotype was recorded a few times. The chain links TRBV7-8 to TRBJ2-7; either TRBD1 or TRBD2 may supply D (7 bases each). Germline CDR1 SGHVS, CDR2 FQNEAQ. V was trimmed by 4 bases and J by 2 bases, leaving 15 bases between them. This CDR3 has 15 amino acids. As DNA, the CDR3 is TGTGCCAGCAGCTCATCAGGGGGACTAACCTACGAGCAGTACTTC. Its translation is CASSSSGGLTYEQYF.

This clonotype was counted ten times or more. This chain uses TRBV10-2 with TRBJ2-3, with a possible D match to TRBD2 (5 bases). The CDR3 loop spans 14 amino acids. Per the germline V gene, CDR1 is WSHSY and CDR2 is SAAADI. V lost 8 bases, J lost 2 bases, and 14 bases lay in between. CDR3 in DNA: TGCGCCAGCGACGATCTAGCAGCCACAGATACGCAGTATTTT. Protein product: CASDDLAATDTQYF.

This clonotype turned up a few times. The rearrangement uses TRBV4-2 and TRBJ2-6, with 12 bases fitting TRBD1. The length of the CDR3 is 19 residues. The V and J ends lost 5 bases and 2 bases, in that order; junction bases with no gene match: 10. CDR1 LGHNA and CDR2 YNFKEQ come from the germline V gene. The CDR3 here is CASSRITGTGGAGANVLTF. The CDR3 nucleotides read TGTGCCAGCAGCAGGATAACCGGGACAGGGGGCGCTGGGGCCAACGTCCTGACTTTC.

In its sample, this clonotype was seen many times. V gene TRBV5-1 combines with J gene TRBJ2-2; 9 positions agree with TRBD2. The CDR3 totals 17 residues. With V trimmed by 2 bases and J by 1 base, 6 bases remained unmatched. Germline assignment: CDR1 SGHRS and CDR2 YFSETQ. DNA for the CDR3: TGCGCCAGCAGCTTAACGCTAGCGGGGCTGAACACCGGGGAGCTGTTTTTT. Residues: CASSLTLAGLNTGELFF.

This clonotype was seen many times. The chain has TRBV20-1 and TRBJ2-7, with 7 nucleotides matching TRBD2. Germline values: CDR1 DFQATT, CDR2 SNEGSKA (reference sequence). J gave up 7 bases and V 3 bases, and 6 bases lay outside the gene matches. This CDR3 has 12 residues. The CDR3 region is CSASIRDYEQYF. The CDR3 DNA is TGCAGTGCTAGCATCCGGGACTATGAGCAGTACTTC.

The chain combines TRBV27 with TRBJ2-2; D is perhaps TRBD1 (5 bases). The CDR3 length is 13 residues. The germline V gene has CDR1 MNHEY and CDR2 SMNVEV (reference sequence). V dropped 6 bases and J dropped 5 bases, with 10 bases sitting between them. In DNA, the CDR3 is TGTGCCAGCAGGCAGGGCAGAACCGGGGAGCTGTTTTTT. It specifies CASRQGRTGELFF.

This clonotype appeared many times. This chain joins TRBV6-2 or TRBV6-3 and TRBJ2-1; 7 bases map to TRBD2. J lost 4 bases, V lost 5 bases, and 11 bases had no gene match. There are 16 residues in the CDR3. CDR1 is MNHEY, CDR2 SVGEGT, per germline. Written as DNA, the CDR3 is TGTGCCAGCAGTGACCAGCGGGGCCGAATTTACAATGAGCAGTTCTTC. This codes for CASSDQRGRIYNEQFF.

At least ten counts were recorded for this clonotype. V and J are TRBV20-1 and TRBJ2-5; D might be TRBD1 or TRBD2, each matching 5 bases. V lost 0 bases to trimming and J lost 1 base, with 12 bases between them. CDR1 DFQATT and CDR2 SNEGSKA come from the germline V gene (reference sequence). This CDR3 contains 15 residues. In DNA form, the CDR3 reads TGCAGTGCTAGAGAGGGACGGCTCCCCCAAGAGACCCAGTACTTC. Protein: CSAREGRLPQETQYF.

By share of the sample, this clonotype is medium-sized. The chain uses TRBV25-1 and TRBJ2-3, with TRBD2 matching over 10 bases. The CDR3 is 16 residues long. The V gene's germline CDR1 is MGHDK and CDR2 SYGVNS. Germline trimming cut 4 bases from V and 2 bases from J; bases unmatched to any gene: 6. CDR3 coding DNA: TGTGCCAGCAGTGGACCCGGGACTAGCGCCACAGATACGCAGTATTTT. Encoded protein: CASSGPGTSATDTQYF.

This rearrangement joins TRBV27 to TRBJ2-1, with 12 bases identical to TRBD2. This CDR3 has 15 residues. After removal of 6 bases from V and 5 bases from J, the junction contained 5 bases not matched to a gene. Germline V lookup: CDR1 MNHEY, CDR2 SMNVEV (reference sequence). This chain's CDR3 is CASSTGLAGHNEQFF. Written as DNA, the CDR3 is TGTGCCAGCAGCACGGGACTAGCGGGCCACAATGAGCAGTTCTTC.

This clonotype was seen repeatedly, ten times or more. The chain joins TRBV18 to TRBJ2-7; D gene unclear. Trimming removed 2 bases from V and 0 bases from J, with 14 bases in between. Germline V gives CDR1 KGHSH, CDR2 LQKENI. The CDR3 sequence is 16 residues long. CDR3 coding DNA: TGTGCCAGCTCACCAGGGCAGATACAATTCTCCTACGAGCAGTACTTC. Its protein product is CASSPGQIQFSYEQYF.

This clonotype was counted ten times or more. This chain joins TRBV3-1 and TRBJ2-3; either TRBD1 or TRBD2 may fit D (5 bases each). Trimming shortened V by 1 base and J by 8 bases, and 16 bases separated the two germline ends. The CDR3 loop spans 15 amino acids. Germline V gene sequence: CDR1 LGHDT, CDR2 YNNKEL (reference sequence). As DNA, the CDR3 is TGTGCCAGCAGCCAAGGCACAGGACCTGCGGGTACGCAGTATTTT. This gives the protein CASSQGTGPAGTQYF.

This clonotype was seen repeatedly, ten times or more. The chain joins TRBV3-1 to TRBJ2-7, with D tentatively TRBD1 (5 bases). Germline CDR1 and CDR2: LGHDT and YNNKEL (reference sequence). This CDR3 contains 14 residues. The V end lost 3 bases, the J end lost 4 bases, and 13 bases lay between the germline ends. The CDR3, as DNA: TGTGCCAGCAGCCACCGGACACAGCTATACGAGCAGTACTTC. Amino acid sequence: CASSHRTQLYEQYF.

This clonotype occurred many times. V usage is TRBV27 and J usage is TRBJ2-7; weak D call: TRBD2 (6 bases). V shed 3 bases and J shed 5 bases, with 17 bases lying between them. The CDR3 extends over 15 amino acids. CDR1 and CDR2 (germline): MNHEY, SMNVEV (reference sequence). DNA of the CDR3: TGTGCCAGCAGTTTGGTGGGCGGGGTGGGTGACGAGCAGTACTTC. As protein: CASSLVGGVGDEQYF.

The CDR3 spells CAWSPNTDIQYF. The CDR3 nucleotides are TGTGCCTGGAGCCCAAATACGGACATTCAGTACTTC. The chain combines TRBV30 with TRBJ2-4; D gene ambiguous. CDR3 length: 12 amino acids. Between the trimmed V and J ends, which lost 3 bases and 8 bases, there was a span of 11 bases. The V gene's germline CDR1 is GTSNPN and CDR2 SVGIG (reference sequence).

This clonotype was counted many times. The V call is TRBV25-1, the J call TRBJ2-3; the D is unclear. Germline V gene lookup returns CDR1 MGHDK and CDR2 SYGVNS. V was pared by 2 bases and J by 2 bases, with 5 bases between. The CDR3 length is 13 residues. CDR3 amino acids: CASSERNTDTQYF. In nucleotides, the CDR3 is TGTGCCAGCAGTGAAAGAAACACAGATACGCAGTATTTT.

This clonotype was detected ten times or more. J is TRBJ1-4 and V is TRBV6-5; D not certain. Germline V CDR1 and CDR2: MNHEY, SVGAGI. This CDR3 is built from 15 residues. V gave up 2 bases and J gave up 7 bases, with 14 bases separating them. The CDR3 here is CASSYLPRQGEKLFF. The CDR3 nucleotides are TGTGCCAGCAGTTACCTCCCACGACAAGGTGAAAAACTGTTTTTT.

Regarding this clonotype: Being one base from a much bigger clone, this may be a read error. The V gene is TRBV20-1, the J gene TRBJ2-7; D is ambiguous. This CDR3 has 14 amino acids. Germline CDR1 DFQATT, CDR2 SNEGSKA (reference sequence). Trimming pared 3 bases from V and 2 bases from J, leaving 14 bases between. The CDR3 protein is CSARERNPPYEQYF. CDR3 nucleotides: TGCAGTGCTAGGGAACGAAACCCCCCCTACGAGCAGTACTTC.

This clonotype was observed a few times. The genes are TRBV30 and TRBJ2-2, with 7 bases identical to TRBD1. CDR1 GTSNPN and CDR2 SVGIG come from the germline V gene (reference sequence). This CDR3 comprises 17 residues. With V trimmed by 1 base and J by 0 bases, 8 bases remained unmatched. In DNA, the CDR3 is TGTGCCTGGAGTGGCCAACTAGGGACAGCGAACACCGGGGAGCTGTTTTTT. This translates into CAWSGQLGTANTGELFF.

Many counts were recorded for this clonotype. The chain combines TRBV20-1 with TRBJ2-1; 10 bases agree with TRBD2. CDR1 is DFQATT and CDR2 is SNEGSKA in the germline V gene (reference sequence). The CDR3 totals 18 residues. Trimming removed 3 bases from V and 3 bases from J; junction bases left unmatched: 14. CDR3 region: CSARSFARGLANYNEQFF. The DNA for the CDR3 is TGCAGTGCTAGGAGCTTTGCCCGGGGACTAGCGAACTACAATGAGCAGTTCTTC.

The table lists this clonotype with many counts. V usage is TRBV20-1 and J usage is TRBJ2-3; D might be TRBD2 (6 bases). Trimming removed 6 bases from V and 2 bases from J, with 21 bases in between. The CDR3 spans 16 residues. Germline loops: CDR1 DFQATT, CDR2 SNEGSKA (reference sequence). CDR3 in DNA: TGCAGTGCCCGCTGGAGGGGAGGTCCCTACACAGATACGCAGTATTTT. Translating gives CSARWRGGPYTDTQYF.

This clonotype appeared many times. CDR3 in amino acids: CSVSGRATNEQFF. CDR3 bases: TGCAGCGTGAGCGGGAGGGCTACGAATGAGCAGTTCTTC. The chain employs TRBV29-1 and TRBJ2-1, with TRBD2 matching 10 bases. Germline V gives CDR1 SQVTM, CDR2 ANQGSEA. This CDR3 contains 13 residues. The trim removed 6 bases at V and 7 bases at J, leaving 6 bases unmatched.

A remark on this clonotype: One end of the junction fails to match germline, which may point to a read error. The rearrangement uses TRBV11-2 and TRBJ2-3; D unresolved. The CDR3 is 13 residues long. From germline, CDR1 is SGHAT and CDR2 FQNNGV. The CDR3, as DNA: TGTGCCAGCAGCCCCCTGCTCACAGATCCGCAGTATTTT. As protein: CASSPLLTDPQYF.

This clonotype was picked up many times. The rearrangement uses TRBV5-6 and TRBJ2-4; 12 bases are a match to TRBD1. The germline V gene encodes CDR1 SGHDT and CDR2 YYEEEE. The CDR3 covers 14 residues. V was pared by 4 bases and J by 9 bases, with 5 bases of the junction left unmatched. As DNA, the CDR3 is TGTGCCAGCAGCGGGTCGGGACAGGGGGCCATTCAGTACTTC. This translates into CASSGSGQGAIQYF.